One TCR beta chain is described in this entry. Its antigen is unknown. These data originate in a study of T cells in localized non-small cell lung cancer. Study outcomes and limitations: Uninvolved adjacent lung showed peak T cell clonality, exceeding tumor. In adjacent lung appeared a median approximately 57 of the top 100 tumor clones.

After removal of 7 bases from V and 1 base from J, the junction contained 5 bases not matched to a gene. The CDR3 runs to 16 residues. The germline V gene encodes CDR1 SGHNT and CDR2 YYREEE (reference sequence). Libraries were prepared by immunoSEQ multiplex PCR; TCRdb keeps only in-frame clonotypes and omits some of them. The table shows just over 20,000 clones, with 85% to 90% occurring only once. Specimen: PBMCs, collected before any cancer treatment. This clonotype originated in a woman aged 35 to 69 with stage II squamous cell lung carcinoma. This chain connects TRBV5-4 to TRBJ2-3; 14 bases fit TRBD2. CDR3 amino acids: CASASGLAGGTDTQYF. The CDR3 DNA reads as TGTGCCAGCGCATCGGGACTAGCGGGGGGCACAGATACGCAGTATTTT.